The 20 T cell receptor beta chains presented below share a single source sample, sequenced in a study of pediatric ulcerative colitis. Produced via immunoSEQ multiplex PCR; TCRdb's table is partial and in-frame only. The table lists tens of thousands of clones, 55% to 75% of them singletons. During colonoscopy, one to two rectal pinch biopsies were collected. The sequenced sample consisted of gut tissue. The receptor source for this set is a boy younger than 18 with severe ulcerative colitis.

This clone was recorded only once. In DNA, the CDR3 is TGTGCCAGCAGCTCCGGGACTAGCGGGTTATGGGAGGTGGAGACCCAGTACTTC. The encoded protein is CASSSGTSGLWEVETQYF. This chain joins TRBV7-9 and TRBJ2-5, with 12 nucleotides matching TRBD2. Germline-derived CDR1 and CDR2 are SEHNR and FQNEAQ (reference sequence). Trimming at V came to 4 bases and at J to 5 bases, leaving 14 bases not matched to a gene. The CDR3 consists of 18 residues.

The V gene is TRBV18, the J gene TRBJ1-5; 11 bases agree with TRBD1. Germline values: CDR1 KGHSH, CDR2 LQKENI. The CDR3 extends over 15 amino acids. The V segment lost 6 bases and the J segment 5 bases; nucleotides outside the gene matches: 6. The CDR3 DNA reads TGTGCCAGCTCTCCAATGGGACAGGGGGATCAGCCCCAGCATTTT. Translating gives CASSPMGQGDQPQHF.

The chain is built from TRBV19 and TRBJ1-5; D is perhaps TRBD1 (5 bases). Trimming took off 1 base at V and 2 bases at J, with 12 bases between the two ends. The V gene's germline CDR1 is LNHDA and CDR2 SQIVND (reference sequence). There are 16 residues in the CDR3. As DNA, the CDR3 is TGTGCCAGTAGTATAGCGACAGTTTCGGGCAATCAGCCCCAGCATTTT. Amino acid sequence: CASSIATVSGNQPQHF.

The V gene is TRBV11-2, the J gene TRBJ1-4; D remains unclear. CDR3 length: 15 residues. Deletions cut 0 bases from V and 2 bases from J, with 7 bases between. Germline CDR1 reads SGHAT; CDR2 reads FQNNGV. The CDR3 loop is CASSLDQGTNEKLFF. DNA of the CDR3: TGTGCCAGCAGCTTAGACCAAGGGACTAATGAAAAACTGTTTTTT.

This clone was counted once. The chain links TRBV4-1 to TRBJ1-2; no clear D gene. This CDR3 is 14 amino acids long. Trimming left V 0 bases short and J 0 bases short, with 5 bases between. Germline-derived CDR1 and CDR2 are MGHRA and YSYEKL. CDR3 protein: CASSQDGANYGYTF. The CDR3 coding sequence is TGCGCCAGCAGCCAAGATGGCGCTAACTATGGCTACACCTTC.

CDR3 in amino acids: CASSLNQEINTEAFF. In DNA form, the CDR3 reads TGCGCCAGCAGCTTGAACCAGGAAATCAACACTGAAGCTTTCTTT. The chain combines TRBV5-1 with TRBJ1-1, with no clear D. Germline-derived CDR1 and CDR2 are SGHRS and YFSETQ. V lost 1 base to trimming and J lost 2 bases, with 12 bases between them. The CDR3 length is 15 residues.

The chain recombines TRBV7-9 with TRBJ2-1; no firm D call. Germline CDR1 SEHNR, CDR2 FQNEAQ (reference sequence). This CDR3 region has 17 residues. V gave up 2 bases and J gave up 0 bases, with 14 bases separating them. The CDR3 region has the DNA TGTGCCAGCAGCTTACGGCCCGTCTTAGGCTCCTACAATGAGCAGTTCTTC. Encoded protein: CASSLRPVLGSYNEQFF.

In DNA, the CDR3 is TGTGCCAGTAGTATGTGGGGCTCCTACAATGAGCAGTTCTTC. Translation: CASSMWGSYNEQFF. The chain uses TRBV19 and TRBJ2-1; D gene ambiguous. CDR1 and CDR2 from the germline V gene are LNHDA and SQIVND (reference sequence). The V end lost 3 bases, the J end lost 0 bases, and 6 bases lay between the germline ends. This CDR3 is built from 14 residues.

This clone was counted a few times. The chain couples TRBV10-3 to TRBJ2-3; D gene ambiguous. This CDR3 is 11 amino acids long. CDR1 ENHRY and CDR2 SYGVKD come from the germline V gene. V lost 2 bases and J lost 6, with 3 bases in between. The CDR3 loop reads CAISEKDTQYF. CDR3 nucleotide sequence: TGTGCCATCAGTGAGAAGGATACGCAGTATTTT.

The chain carries TRBV7-2 and TRBJ1-2, with TRBD1 matching 11 bases. Trimming cost V 5 bases and J 6 bases; bases outside gene matches: 11. Germline values: CDR1 SGHTA, CDR2 FQGNSA. The CDR3 sequence is 16 residues long. The CDR3 DNA reads TGTGCCAGCAGCCTAGGACAGGGGGCGCTTTCTGATGGCTACACCTTC. This encodes CASSLGQGALSDGYTF.

The V and J genes are TRBV15 and TRBJ1-2, with D maybe TRBD1 (6 bases). Trimming cost V 5 bases and J 2 bases, with 12 bases left between them. Germline V CDR1 and CDR2: LNHNV, YYDKDF (reference sequence). This CDR3 contains 14 residues. The CDR3 region is CATSANTGNYGYTF. Written as DNA, the CDR3 is TGTGCCACCAGCGCCAACACAGGGAACTATGGCTACACCTTC.

V is TRBV7-8 and J is TRBJ2-7; D remains unclear. Germline CDR1 and CDR2: SGHVS and FQNEAQ. The CDR3 covers 14 residues. Trimming took off 1 base at V and 2 bases at J, with 9 bases between the two ends. The CDR3 DNA reads TGTGCCAGCAGCTTAGGTGGTAGAGCCTACGAGCAGTACTTC. This codes for CASSLGGRAYEQYF.

The table lists this clone with a count of one. This rearrangement joins TRBV30 to TRBJ2-6; D is ambiguous. Germline assignment: CDR1 GTSNPN and CDR2 SVGIG (reference sequence). The CDR3 has 13 residues. The germline V and J ends were trimmed by 3 bases and 0 bases, with 3 bases remaining between them. CDR3 nucleotides: TGTGCCTGGAGAGACTCTGGGGCCAACGTCCTGACTTTC. Its protein is CAWRDSGANVLTF.

This clone was recorded a few times. This chain joins TRBV28 and TRBJ2-6; no clear D. Between the trimmed V and J ends, which lost 1 base and 4 bases, there was a span of 8 bases. This CDR3 has 15 residues. Germline V gene lookup returns CDR1 MDHEN and CDR2 SYDVKM. The CDR3 is CASSLSVRGANVLTF. CDR3 nucleotide sequence: TGTGCCAGCAGTTTATCGGTCCGGGGGGCCAACGTCCTGACTTTC.

For this clone: This sample also contains other DNA sequences that code for the same CDR3. V usage is TRBV10-3 and J usage is TRBJ2-7; 9 bases are a match to TRBD1. Germline lookup yields CDR1 ENHRY and CDR2 SYGVKD. This CDR3 has 18 amino acids. V was clipped by 6 bases and J by 1 base; unmatched bases: 16. The CDR3 sequence is CAIRAGTGRGGGSYEQYF. The CDR3 DNA reads as TGTGCCATCAGGGCCGGGACAGGGCGCGGAGGGGGGTCCTACGAGCAGTACTTC.

The V gene is TRBV5-1, the J gene TRBJ2-7; TRBD2 might be the D (6 bases). Trimming pared 0 bases from V and 6 bases from J, leaving 16 bases between. In germline, CDR1 is SGHRS, CDR2 YFSETQ. The CDR3 is 15 residues long. In nucleotides, the CDR3 is TGCGCCAGCAGCTTGGACGCGGGATCCACGCCCGAGCAGTACTTC. This sequence encodes CASSLDAGSTPEQYF.

The chain recombines TRBV10-3 with TRBJ2-1; D remains unclear. The germline gives CDR1 ENHRY, CDR2 SYGVKD. This CDR3 has 15 residues. Trimming stripped 2 bases from V and 5 bases from J, with 13 bases between. CDR3 in DNA: TGTGCCATCAGTGAGCGCCACCTCTTAAACAATGAGCAGTTCTTC. As protein: CAISERHLLNNEQFF.

This chain connects TRBV10-2 to TRBJ1-1; D is ambiguous. This CDR3 contains 11 residues. Germline CDR1 and CDR2: WSHSY and SAAADI. Trimming took off 6 bases at V and 1 base at J, with 3 bases between the two ends. CDR3 DNA sequence: TGCGCCAGCAGGGGGAACACTGAAGCTTTCTTT. Its translation: CASRGNTEAFF.

The V call is TRBV2, the J call TRBJ2-6; possibly TRBD1 or TRBD2 for D (6 bases each). The germline gives CDR1 SNHLY, CDR2 FYNNEI. The ends were cut back, 8 bases at V and 2 bases at J, with 13 bases in the middle. The CDR3 spans 15 residues. CDR3 nucleotide sequence: TGTGCCAGCGGCGGGACACTAGCTGGGGCCAACGTCCTGACTTTC. As protein: CASGGTLAGANVLTF.

The chain recombines TRBV7-9 with TRBJ2-3, with D possibly TRBD2 on 6 matching bases. The CDR3 length is 16 residues. The germline V and J ends were trimmed by 4 bases and 3 bases, with 17 bases remaining between them. The germline V gene has CDR1 SEHNR and CDR2 FQNEAQ (reference sequence). The CDR3 loop reads CASSSPEAGETDTQYF. The CDR3 DNA reads as TGTGCCAGCAGCTCCCCCGAAGCGGGCGAGACAGATACGCAGTATTTT.